The 4 T cell receptor beta chains below all came from one sample that was sequenced in a study of cytomegalovirus exposure and HLA in healthy donors. Some clones are missing from TCRdb's copy, which holds only in-frame ones; the method was immunoSEQ multiplex PCR. Of roughly 280,000 clones listed, around 86% are singletons. What was sequenced was PBMCs. These receptors came from a woman under 30 in good health and CMV-seronegative.

The chain joins TRBV11-2 to TRBJ1-6; tentative D call: TRBD1 (5 bases). V was cut by 3 bases and J by 6 bases, with 9 bases left in between. The CDR3 loop spans 14 amino acids. CDR1 is SGHAT and CDR2 is FQNNGV in the germline V gene. The CDR3, as DNA: TGTGCCAGCAGCTTGCTCCAGGGTAATTCACCCCTCCACTTT. Protein product: CASSLLQGNSPLHF.

The CDR3 DNA reads as TGCGCCAGCAGTGACTTCGTGGGAGTCACAGATACGCAGTATTTT. It translates to CASSDFVGVTDTQYF. The chain links TRBV10-2 to TRBJ2-3; D is perhaps TRBD2 (5 bases). Germline V CDR1 and CDR2: WSHSY, SAAADI. Trimming shortened V by 3 bases and J by 2 bases, and 12 bases separated the two germline ends. The CDR3 totals 15 residues.

J is TRBJ1-6 and V is TRBV6-5, with TRBD1 identical over 7 bases. Germline lookup yields CDR1 MNHEY and CDR2 SVGAGI. J lost 7 bases, V lost 2 bases, and 5 bases had no gene match. This CDR3 region has 15 residues. The CDR3 sequence: CASSYRQGRNSPLHF. CDR3 DNA sequence: TGTGCCAGCAGTTACCGACAGGGAAGGAATTCACCCCTCCACTTT.

V is TRBV2 and J is TRBJ1-1, with 10 bases fitting TRBD1. The V gene end was trimmed by 5 bases and the J gene end by 3 bases; junction bases not matched to a gene: 9. CDR3 size: 16 residues. In germline, CDR1 is SNHLY, CDR2 FYNNEI. The DNA of the CDR3 is TGTGCCAGCAGTCGTCCCTGGACAGGGGGGGACACTGAAGCTTTCTTT. Amino acids: CASSRPWTGGDTEAFF.